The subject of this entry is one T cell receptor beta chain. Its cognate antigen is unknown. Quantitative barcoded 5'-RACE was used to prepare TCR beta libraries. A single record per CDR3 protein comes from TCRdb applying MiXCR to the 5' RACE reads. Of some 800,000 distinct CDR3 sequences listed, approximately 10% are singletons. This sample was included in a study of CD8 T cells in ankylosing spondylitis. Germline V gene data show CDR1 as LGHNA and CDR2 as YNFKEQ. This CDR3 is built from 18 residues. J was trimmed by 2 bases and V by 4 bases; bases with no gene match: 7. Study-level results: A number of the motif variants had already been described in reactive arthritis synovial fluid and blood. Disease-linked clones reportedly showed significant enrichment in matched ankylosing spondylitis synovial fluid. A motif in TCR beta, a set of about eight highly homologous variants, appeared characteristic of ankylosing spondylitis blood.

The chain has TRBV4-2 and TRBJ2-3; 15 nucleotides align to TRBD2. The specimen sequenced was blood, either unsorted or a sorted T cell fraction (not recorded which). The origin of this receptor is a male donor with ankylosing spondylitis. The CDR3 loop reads CASSLLGTSGGITDTQYF. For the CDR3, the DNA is TGTGCCAGCAGCCTCCTAGGGACTAGCGGGGGGATCACAGATACGCAGTATTTT.